The clone carrying this T cell receptor (beta chain) was observed a few times. Its specificity is not known. This entry belongs to a study of beta chain features in type 1 diabetes. The study's findings and limits: VDJ junctions in type 1 diabetes patients carried more deletions and fewer insertions.

Each of the sorted populations had a purity greater than 98%. Losses at the gene ends were 4 bases for V and 1 base for J; bases not matched to a gene: 4. There are 14 residues in the CDR3. Germline CDR1 and CDR2: PRHDT and FYEKMQ (reference sequence). Every bit of the isolated RNA underwent reverse transcription, so sequencing read expressed TCRB transcripts. Assay: immunoSEQ multiplex PCR; the TCRdb copy retains only in-frame clones and omits some. The data show about 150,000 clones, with over 8.5% seen just once and roughly 2% held by the top ten. Material for sequencing was central memory CD4+ T cells from blood. This TCR derives from a man younger than 35 in good health. The chain couples TRBV13 to TRBJ2-7; 7 nucleotides match TRBD1. The CDR3 region has the DNA TGTGCCAGCAGCTCCTGGACAGGTTCCTACGAGCAGTACTTC. Translation gives CASSSWTGSYEQYF.